This T cell receptor beta chain was found in a study of cytomegalovirus exposure and HLA in healthy donors. The primer mix had 60 Vbeta and 13 Jbeta primers. Only in-frame clones appear in the TCRdb table, and some are missing; sequencing was by immunoSEQ multiplex PCR. Among about 100,000 clones listed, about 76% were seen once. V was shortened by 4 bases and J by 9 bases, with 10 bases between the two germline ends. This CDR3 spans 11 amino acids. Germline V gene data show CDR1 as LNHDA and CDR2 as SQIVND (reference sequence). The source material was PBMCs. This clonotype was obtained from a woman between 65 and 79 years old in good health and CMV-seropositive. The V call is TRBV19, the J call TRBJ2-7; no firm D call. The DNA for the CDR3 is TGTGCCAGTAGTACGGGTGGTCGGCAGTACTTC. It yields the protein CASSTGGRQYF.